Shown below are 30 T cell receptor beta chains from a single sample sequenced in a study of shared clonotypes between healthy human individuals. The table came from immunoSEQ multiplex PCR; TCRdb's copy has only in-frame clones and leaves some out. The sample shows approximately 2,300,000 clones, around 93% of them seen only once. Sequenced: naive CD4+ T cells from PBMCs. Subset noted: CD45RA+ positively selected. The receptors were sampled from a young man in good health. Some clones in this sample may be carry-over from other donors' samples.

This clone was detected only a few times. The chain couples TRBV4-1 to TRBJ1-1; D possibly corresponds to TRBD1 (5 bases). The CDR3 has 14 residues. V was clipped by 7 bases and J by 4 bases, with 16 bases between them. The germline CDR1 and CDR2 sequences are MGHRA and YSYEKL. This CDR3 is CASTLSAGTTEAFF. Here the CDR3 DNA reads TGCGCCAGCACCCTTTCGGCAGGGACCACTGAAGCTTTCTTT.

There are a few counts of this clone. The V gene is TRBV10-3, the J gene TRBJ1-1; TRBD1 aligns across 9 bases. CDR1 is ENHRY, CDR2 SYGVKD, per germline. This CDR3 comprises 15 residues. V gave up 3 bases and J gave up 4 bases; unmatched junction bases: 6. The CDR3 region is CAISDKDRGGTEAFF. The CDR3, as DNA: TGTGCCATCAGTGATAAGGACAGGGGAGGCACTGAAGCTTTCTTT.

J is TRBJ1-1 and V is TRBV28, with TRBD1 matching over 9 bases. CDR1 is MDHEN, CDR2 SYDVKM, per germline. CDR3 size: 15 residues. With 6 bases clipped from V and 3 bases from J, the junction kept 8 bases outside the gene matches. The CDR3 protein is CASSPQGQGYTEAFF. DNA for the CDR3: TGTGCCAGCAGCCCTCAAGGACAGGGGTACACTGAAGCTTTCTTT.

The V gene is TRBV7-9, the J gene TRBJ2-7, with TRBD2 identical over 11 bases. Germline CDR1 SEHNR, CDR2 FQNEAQ (reference sequence). The junction had 9 bases not matched to a gene; V was cut back by 6 bases and J by 2 bases. The CDR3 runs to 16 residues. CDR3 sequence: CASSPISGRAPYEQYF. The DNA for the CDR3 is TGTGCCAGCAGTCCGATTAGCGGGAGGGCCCCCTACGAGCAGTACTTC.

This clone has a handful of counts. J is TRBJ1-2 and V is TRBV5-4; the D is unclear. The germline gives CDR1 SGHNT, CDR2 YYREEE (reference sequence). The V end was cut by 2 bases, the J end by 3 bases, with 11 bases between. The CDR3 has 14 residues. The CDR3 loop reads CASSLSSQDYGYTF. The DNA for the CDR3 is TGTGCCAGCAGCTTAAGCAGCCAAGACTATGGCTACACCTTC.

The chain joins TRBV28 to TRBJ2-1; 10 nucleotides agree with TRBD1. The CDR3 sequence is 15 residues long. CDR1 is MDHEN, CDR2 SYDVKM, per germline. V lost 5 bases and J lost 7; bases outside the gene matches: 8. CDR3 loop: CASSPLSGQGNEQFF. The CDR3 nucleotides are TGTGCCAGCAGTCCCCTTTCGGGACAGGGGAATGAGCAGTTCTTC.

The chain recombines TRBV28 with TRBJ2-1; 7 nucleotides line up with TRBD2. The J segment lost 4 bases and the V segment lost 4 bases, leaving 10 bases of the junction unmatched. The CDR3 spans 16 residues. The germline V gene encodes CDR1 MDHEN and CDR2 SYDVKM. Here the CDR3 reads CASSSSSGGPYNEQFF. The CDR3 nucleotides are TGTGCCAGCAGTTCCTCTAGCGGCGGCCCATACAATGAGCAGTTCTTC.

The V and J genes are TRBV6-5 and TRBJ2-6; no definite D call. The CDR3 totals 16 residues. Germline CDR1 reads MNHEY; CDR2 reads SVGAGI. V dropped 4 bases and J dropped 0 bases, with 10 bases sitting between them. The DNA of the CDR3 is TGTGCCAGCAGTTCATCCGCATCCTCTGGGGCCAACGTCCTGACTTTC. As protein: CASSSSASSGANVLTF.

The chain joins TRBV11-2 to TRBJ2-3; weak D call: TRBD2 (5 bases). Germline CDR1 is SGHAT and CDR2 is FQNNGV. V lost 3 bases and J 5 bases, leaving 12 bases between the germline ends. The CDR3 is 14 residues long. As DNA, the CDR3 is TGTGCCAGCAGCTTCACACTAGTAATAGATACGCAGTATTTT. It encodes CASSFTLVIDTQYF.

The rearrangement links TRBV4-2 to TRBJ2-1, with D possibly matching TRBD2 (6 bases). The CDR3 is made up of 16 amino acids. Germline V gene sequence: CDR1 LGHNA, CDR2 YNFKEQ. Trimming left V 3 bases short and J 0 bases short, with 12 bases between. The CDR3 protein is CASSQEGSSSYNEQFF. CDR3 nucleotide sequence: TGTGCCAGCAGCCAGGAGGGATCCAGCTCCTACAATGAGCAGTTCTTC.

The chain couples TRBV6-8 to TRBJ2-7; 9 bases match TRBD2. Germline V gene lookup returns CDR1 MNHGY and CDR2 SAAAGT. Trimming cost V 4 bases and J 7 bases; bases outside gene matches: 11. There are 15 residues in the CDR3. DNA for the CDR3: TGTGCCAGCAGTTGGAGGACTAGCGTCATCAGGGAGCAGTACTTC. Protein product: CASSWRTSVIREQYF.

The chain links TRBV18 to TRBJ2-7, with D possibly matching TRBD2 (5 bases). V lost 3 bases, J lost 6 bases, and 24 bases lay in between. The CDR3 loop spans 17 amino acids. The germline V gene has CDR1 KGHSH and CDR2 LQKENI. In nucleotides, the CDR3 is TGTGCCAGCTCACCCCCGGGAAGGCCAGTCGTGGAGCGCGAGCAGTACTTC. Its protein product is CASSPPGRPVVEREQYF.

The chain has TRBV5-8 and TRBJ1-2; TRBD1 aligns across 8 bases. CDR3 length: 16 residues. J was trimmed by 7 bases and V by 0 bases; bases with no gene match: 11. Germline V gene sequence: CDR1 SGHTS, CDR2 YDEGEE. CDR3 in amino acids: CASSLVTGGIGSGYTF. In DNA, the CDR3 is TGTGCCAGCAGCTTGGTAACAGGGGGAATAGGCTCTGGCTACACCTTC. Full variable domain (rest looked up from reference TRBV5-8 and TRBJ1-2): EAGVTQSPTHLIKTRGQQATLRCSPISGHTSVYWYQQALGLGLQFLLWYDEGEERNRGNFPPRFSGRQFPNYSSELNVNALELEDSALYLCASSLVTGGIGSGYTFGSGTRLTVV.

The DNA for the CDR3 is TGTGCCAGCAGTGAAGCAGGGCGGGACGGAACCTACGAGCAGTACTTC. Translating gives CASSEAGRDGTYEQYF. The genes are TRBV6-1 and TRBJ2-7; maybe TRBD2 (6 bases). Germline lookup yields CDR1 MNHNS and CDR2 SASEGT. V was pared by 0 bases and J by 2 bases, with 14 bases between. The length of the CDR3 is 16 residues.

The chain couples TRBV28 to TRBJ2-1, with TRBD1 as a possible D gene (6 bases). CDR1 and CDR2 from the germline V gene are MDHEN and SYDVKM. The CDR3 has 15 amino acids. V was shortened by 8 bases and J by 4 bases, with 18 bases between the two germline ends. DNA of the CDR3: TGTGCCAGCCCACCAGGGCAGGGGAAATACAATGAGCAGTTCTTC. This encodes CASPPGQGKYNEQFF.

The CDR3 sequence: CASSLREAGELFF. Written as DNA, the CDR3 is TGTGCCAGCAGCCTGCGGGAGGCCGGGGAGCTGTTTTTT. V gene TRBV11-3 combines with J gene TRBJ2-2; TRBD2 agrees at 8 bases. V lost 5 bases, J lost 6 bases, and 2 bases stayed unmatched. This CDR3 spans 13 amino acids. From germline, CDR1 is SGHNT and CDR2 YENEEA. Using reference TRBV11-3 and TRBJ2-2 for the parts outside the CDR3, the full variable domain is EAGVVQSPRYKIIEKKQPVAFWCNPISGHNTLYWYLQNLGQGPELLIRYENEEAVDDSQLPKDRFSAERLKGVDSTLKIQPAELGDSAVYLCASSLREAGELFFGEGSRLTVL.

The genes are TRBV29-1 and TRBJ1-1; D gene ambiguous. The CDR3 loop spans 16 amino acids. V lost 3 bases, J lost 1 base, and 18 bases lay in between. Germline V CDR1 and CDR2: SQVTM, ANQGSEA. The CDR3 spells CSVDPGYFRQNTEAFF. The CDR3 coding sequence is TGCAGCGTTGATCCGGGTTATTTTCGCCAGAACACTGAAGCTTTCTTT.

The chain employs TRBV7-6 and TRBJ2-6, with 7 bases aligning to TRBD2. The CDR3 runs to 18 residues. Germline V gene data show CDR1 as SGHVS and CDR2 as FNYEAQ. With V trimmed by 1 base and J by 0 bases, 6 bases remained unmatched. CDR3 sequence reads: CASSLVYREVSGANVLTF. CDR3 bases: TGTGCCAGCAGCTTAGTCTACCGGGAGGTCTCTGGGGCCAACGTCCTGACTTTC. Full variable domain (rest looked up from reference TRBV7-6 and TRBJ2-6): GAGVSQSPRYKVTKRGQDVALRCDPISGHVSLYWYRQALGQGPEFLTYFNYEAQQDKSGLPNDRFSAERPEGSISTLTIQRTEQRDSAMYRCASSLVYREVSGANVLTFGAGSRLTVL.

This chain links TRBV10-3 with TRBJ1-1, with D possibly being TRBD1 (5 bases). CDR1 is ENHRY and CDR2 is SYGVKD in the germline V gene. CDR3 length equals 12 residues. Trimming pared 4 bases from V and 11 bases from J, leaving 14 bases between. The CDR3 nucleotides are TGTGCCATCAGTGTTGGGGCAGGGCTCGCTTTCTTT. This sequence encodes CAISVGAGLAFF.

This chain uses TRBV4-1 with TRBJ1-1; D remains unclear. CDR1 and CDR2 (germline): MGHRA, YSYEKL. This CDR3 is 12 amino acids long. V gave up 1 base and J gave up 10 bases, with 10 bases separating them. The CDR3 DNA follows: TGCGCCAGCAGCCAAGCGTCCCCGGCAGCTTTCTTT. Translated, it gives CASSQASPAAFF.

The V and J genes are TRBV19 and TRBJ2-2, with D perhaps being TRBD1 or TRBD2 (5 bases each). Trimming left V 5 bases short and J 5 bases short, with 18 bases between. This CDR3 comprises 16 residues. Germline values: CDR1 LNHDA, CDR2 SQIVND (reference sequence). This chain's CDR3 is CASSAPTPWGTGELFF. CDR3 coding DNA: TGTGCCAGTAGTGCCCCCACACCCTGGGGGACCGGGGAGCTGTTTTTT. The complete variable domain, with remaining parts taken from reference TRBV19 and TRBJ2-2, reads DGGITQSPKYLFRKEGQNVTLSCEQNLNHDAMYWYRQDPGQGLRLIYYSQIVNDFQKGDIAEGYSVSREKKESFPLTVTSAQKNPTAFYLCASSAPTPWGTGELFFGEGSRLTVL.

The chain carries TRBV4-2 and TRBJ1-4, with 7 bases identical to TRBD1. This CDR3 comprises 15 residues. With V trimmed by 0 bases and J by 8 bases, 6 bases remained unmatched. Germline assignment: CDR1 LGHNA and CDR2 YNFKEQ. CDR3 coding DNA: TGTGCCAGCAGCCAAGATGAGCAGGGGGGCGAAAAACTGTTTTTT. Translation gives CASSQDEQGGEKLFF.

Points on this clone: The sample contains more than one DNA sequence encoding this CDR3. V and J are TRBV9 and TRBJ2-2, with 7 bases lining up with TRBD2. With 1 base clipped from V and 3 bases from J, the junction kept 3 bases outside the gene matches. CDR1 and CDR2 from the germline V gene are SGDLS and YYNGEE. The CDR3 is 15 residues long. The CDR3 DNA is TGTGCCAGCAGCGTACTAGCGGAGTACACCGGGGAGCTGTTTTTT. Residues: CASSVLAEYTGELFF.

V gene TRBV21-1 combines with J gene TRBJ1-5; TRBD1, the table's D call, lacks a check against the DNA. TRBV21-1 is a documented pseudogene. The CDR3 loop spans 14 amino acids. In nucleotides, the CDR3 is TGTGCCAGCATCCCGACAGGGCTCAATCAGCCCCAGCATTTT. This encodes CASIPTGLNQPQHF.

The chain employs TRBV6-5 and TRBJ1-1; D not resolved. Trimming cost V 11 bases and J 3 bases, with 7 bases left between them. The CDR3 spans 10 residues. CDR1 MNHEY and CDR2 SVGAGI come from the germline V gene. As DNA, the CDR3 is TGTGCCGTAGGACACACTGAAGCTTTCTTT. Translated, it gives CAVGHTEAFF.

The chain couples TRBV29-1 to TRBJ1-1; no definite D call. This CDR3 is built from 13 residues. The V gene's germline CDR1 is SQVTM and CDR2 ANQGSEA. V dropped 2 bases and J dropped 10 bases, with 17 bases sitting between them. The CDR3 region is CSVESSTGAGAFF. Here the CDR3 DNA reads TGCAGCGTTGAAAGCTCGACGGGCGCGGGAGCTTTCTTT.

The chain is built from TRBV18 and TRBJ1-1; no reliable D call. The germline V and J ends were trimmed by 10 bases and 0 bases, with 9 bases remaining between them. Germline values: CDR1 KGHSH, CDR2 LQKENI. The CDR3 runs to 12 residues. CDR3 in DNA: TGTGCCACCAGTCGCATGAACACTGAAGCTTTCTTT. Protein product: CATSRMNTEAFF.

This chain uses TRBV5-1 with TRBJ2-5, with D unresolved. The V gene's germline CDR1 is SGHRS and CDR2 YFSETQ. The CDR3 is made up of 16 amino acids. The V and J ends lost 4 bases and 6 bases respectively, with 22 bases between them. The chain's CDR3 is CASSPRVVEQDQTQYF. The CDR3 DNA reads as TGCGCCAGCAGCCCCCGAGTCGTAGAACAAGATCAGACCCAGTACTTC.

The gene calls are TRBV5-6 and TRBJ1-1; maybe TRBD1 (6 bases). Deletions cut 0 bases from V and 11 bases from J, with 8 bases between. The CDR3 has 11 residues. Germline values: CDR1 SGHDT, CDR2 YYEEEE. In DNA form, the CDR3 reads TGTGCCAGCAGCTTGGACAGGGTGGCTTTCTTT. Translated, it gives CASSLDRVAFF.

The chain is built from TRBV7-3 and TRBJ2-7; 8 nucleotides align to TRBD1. The CDR3 spans 15 residues. V was pared by 5 bases and J by 2 bases, with 8 bases of the junction left unmatched. Germline-derived CDR1 and CDR2 are SGHTA and FQGTGA. CDR3 loop: CASSLRQGAAYEQYF. CDR3 coding DNA: TGTGCCAGCAGCCTTCGGCAGGGGGCGGCCTACGAGCAGTACTTC.